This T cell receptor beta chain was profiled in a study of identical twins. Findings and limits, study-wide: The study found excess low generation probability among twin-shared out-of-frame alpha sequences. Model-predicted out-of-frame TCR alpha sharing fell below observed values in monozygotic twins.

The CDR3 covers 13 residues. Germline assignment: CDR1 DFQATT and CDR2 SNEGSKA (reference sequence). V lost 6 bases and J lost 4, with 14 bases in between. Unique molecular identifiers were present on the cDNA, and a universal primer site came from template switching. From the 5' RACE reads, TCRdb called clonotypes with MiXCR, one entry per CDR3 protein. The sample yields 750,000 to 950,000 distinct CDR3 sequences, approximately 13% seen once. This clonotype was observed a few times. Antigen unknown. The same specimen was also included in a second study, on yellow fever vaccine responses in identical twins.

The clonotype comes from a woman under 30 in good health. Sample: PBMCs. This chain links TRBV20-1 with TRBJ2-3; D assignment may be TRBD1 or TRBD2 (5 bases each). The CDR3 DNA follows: TGCAGTGCAACCTCCCGGGACCCAGATACGCAGTATTTT. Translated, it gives CSATSRDPDTQYF.